Below, 14 T cell receptor beta chains from the same sample are listed, as sequenced in a study of read filtering for tumor transcriptome and immune sequencing. The library was built from around 400 ng RNA with molecular barcoded adaptors for alpha/delta and beta/gamma chains. TCRdb re-called the reads through MiXCR, storing one row per CDR3 protein. The table records tens of thousands of distinct CDR3 sequences, roughly an eighth of them present only once. The sample taken for sequencing was a population of CD138-negative cells sorted from bone marrow. Every receptor here comes from a donor aged 40 or older with multiple myeloma.

This clonotype is labeled medium-sized. The chain's CDR3 is CASSDSYSNQPQHF. CDR3 nucleotide sequence: TGTGCCAGCAGTGATTCTTATAGCAATCAGCCCCAGCATTTT. V and J are TRBV2 and TRBJ1-5, with no clear D. Trimming removed 3 bases at V and 0 bases at J, with 6 bases between. This CDR3 contains 14 residues. Germline V gene sequence: CDR1 SNHLY, CDR2 FYNNEI.

Regarding this clonotype: A much bigger clone sits one base away, suggesting this may be a read error. The chain couples TRBV5-1 to TRBJ1-5; tentatively, D is TRBD1 (5 bases). This CDR3 spans 15 amino acids. Germline CDR1 is SGHRS and CDR2 is YFSETQ. CDR3 residues: CASSPRSGRNHPQHF. The CDR3 nucleotides read TGCGCCAGCAGCCCACGGTCAGGGCGCAATCATCCCCAGCATTTT.

This clonotype was counted at least ten times. The chain uses TRBV7-3 and TRBJ2-7, with 8 bases fitting TRBD2. Germline V gene lookup returns CDR1 SGHTA and CDR2 FQGTGA. J lost 0 bases, V lost 6 bases, and 4 bases had no gene match. CDR3 length equals 14 residues. In nucleotides, the CDR3 is TGTGCCAGCAGTCCCGGGGGGGACTCCTACGAGCAGTACTTC. It yields the protein CASSPGGDSYEQYF.

J is TRBJ2-6 and V is TRBV7-2; 9 nucleotides agree with TRBD2. This CDR3 is built from 17 residues. V shed 3 bases and J 2 bases; nucleotides not matched to a gene: 5. Germline values: CDR1 SGHTA, CDR2 FQGNSA. CDR3: CASSFGRGRAGANVLTF. DNA for the CDR3: TGTGCCAGCAGCTTTGGTCGCGGGAGGGCTGGGGCCAACGTCCTGACTTTC.

On this clonotype: A read error may be the cause here, since a much bigger clone is one base away. As the CDR3 is not closed by the conserved phenylalanine or tryptophan, this likely results from a read error. The CDR3 DNA reads as TGTGCCAGCACGGAGGAGGAGACCCAGTACCTC. Translated: CASTEEETQYL. The chain employs TRBV6-1 and TRBJ2-5, with D possibly TRBD2 on 5 matching bases. CDR3 length: 11 amino acids. CDR1 is MNHNS and CDR2 is SASEGT in the germline V gene. The V gene lost 7 bases and the J gene lost 5 bases, with 8 bases spanning the gap.

This clonotype occurred many times. The rearrangement uses TRBV20-1 and TRBJ2-1, with D possibly TRBD1 on 5 matching bases. V gave up 2 bases and J gave up 7 bases, with 15 bases separating them. The germline CDR1 and CDR2 sequences are DFQATT and SNEGSKA (reference sequence). This CDR3 spans 14 amino acids. The CDR3 spells CSARQGRIENEQFF. CDR3 bases: TGCAGTGCTAGACAGGGAAGAATTGAAAATGAGCAGTTCTTC.

As concerns this clonotype: The germline gene is not matched at one end of the junction; a read error may be the cause. This chain uses TRBV20-1 with TRBJ2-1; the D gene is possibly TRBD2 (6 bases). Germline V gene data show CDR1 as DFQATT and CDR2 as SNEGSKA (reference sequence). The CDR3 extends over 17 amino acids. This CDR3 reads CSARGGSGRSSYKEQFF. The CDR3 bases are TGCAGTGCTAGAGGGGGTAGCGGTCGGAGCTCCTACAAAGAGCAGTTCTTC.

A word on this clonotype: Possible read error: a much larger clone is one base away. The J gene is TRBJ1-1, the V gene TRBV20-1; D possibly corresponds to TRBD1 (6 bases). This CDR3 is built from 14 residues. The germline V and J ends were trimmed by 8 bases and 4 bases, with 20 bases remaining between them. CDR1 is DFQATT and CDR2 is SNEGSKA in the germline V gene (reference sequence). The DNA of the CDR3 is TGCAGTCCCCCCACACAGGGCAGGGGCACTGAAGCTTTCTTT. It yields the protein CSPPTQGRGTEAFF.

Worth noting for this clonotype: It may be a read error: a sequence one base away is much more abundant. The genes are TRBV7-9 and TRBJ2-1; 14 nucleotides align to TRBD2. CDR1 SEHNR and CDR2 FQNEAQ come from the germline V gene (reference sequence). There are 19 residues in the CDR3. Trimming at V came to 1 base and at J to 1 base, leaving 6 bases not matched to a gene. As DNA, the CDR3 is TGTGCCAGCAGCTTAGGGACTAGCGGGGGGCCAAGTTCCTACAATGAGCAGTTCTTC. Its protein product is CASSLGTSGGPSSYNEQFF.

Many counts were recorded for this clonotype. The rearrangement uses TRBV5-4 and TRBJ2-1; possibly TRBD2 for D (5 bases). The CDR3 totals 15 residues. Germline CDR1 and CDR2: SGHNT and YYREEE (reference sequence). V gave up 4 bases and J gave up 2 bases, with 13 bases separating them. The CDR3 sequence: CASSPGRNAYNEQFF. In DNA, the CDR3 is TGTGCCAGCAGCCCGGGAAGGAATGCCTACAATGAGCAGTTCTTC. The entire variable domain, with the rest obtained from reference TRBV5-4 and TRBJ2-1, is as follows: ETGVTQSPTHLIKTRGQQVTLRCSSQSGHNTVSWYQQALGQGPQFIFQYYREEENGRGNFPPRFSGLQFPNYSSELNVNALELDDSALYLCASSPGRNAYNEQFFGPGTRLTVL.

Many counts were recorded for this clonotype. The chain uses TRBV2 and TRBJ2-1, with D tentatively TRBD2 (7 bases). V lost 2 bases, J lost 2 bases, and 13 bases lay in between. CDR1 is SNHLY and CDR2 is FYNNEI in the germline V gene. This CDR3 contains 16 residues. The chain's CDR3 is CASSEPGGAAYNEQFF. DNA for the CDR3: TGTGCCAGCAGTGAACCGGGGGGCGCGGCCTACAATGAGCAGTTCTTC.

The table lists this clonotype with many counts. The chain employs TRBV12-3 or TRBV12-4 and TRBJ2-1; 10 bases align to TRBD2. This CDR3 is built from 15 residues. V was pared by 5 bases and J by 5 bases, with 6 bases of the junction left unmatched. The CDR3 nucleotides read TGTGCCAGCAGTAACCCAGCGGGAGGGAACAATGAGCAGTTCTTC. Amino acids: CASSNPAGGNNEQFF.

This clonotype was found many times. The J gene is TRBJ2-1, the V gene TRBV9; 7 bases are shared with TRBD2. After removal of 0 bases from V and 9 bases from J, the junction contained 9 bases not matched to a gene. Per germline, CDR1 SGDLS and CDR2 YYNGEE. The CDR3 spans 15 residues. CDR3 DNA sequence: TGTGCCAGCAGCGTAGCTGGACTAGAGGGCCCTGAGCAGTTCTTC. This gives the protein CASSVAGLEGPEQFF.

This clonotype was seen many times. The J gene is TRBJ2-4, the V gene TRBV15; the D is unclear. The CDR3 consists of 13 residues. Trimming removed 4 bases from V and 0 bases from J, with 4 bases in between. CDR1 is LNHNV and CDR2 is YYDKDF in the germline V gene (reference sequence). CDR3 sequence reads: CATSTVAKNIQYF. The CDR3 coding sequence is TGTGCCACCAGCACGGTAGCCAAAAACATTCAGTACTTC.